The clone carrying this T cell receptor beta chain was seen only a few times. Its antigen is unknown. TCRdb used MiXCR to reprocess the 5' RACE reads, holding one entry per CDR3 protein. The top ten clones hold under 3% of a sample with some 560,000 distinct CDR3 sequences, just under 10% of them seen once. The sample belongs to a study of identical twins. Study outcomes and limitations: Abundant beta clonotypes from cord blood had fewer insertions, unlike memory repertoires, which showed none.

A further study also used this sample, focusing on yellow fever vaccine responses in identical twins.

The sample comprised PBMCs. The clonotype comes from a woman aged 18 to 35 in good health.

The CDR3 sequence: CASSTSGTGTYNEQFF. DNA for the CDR3: TGCGCCAGCAGCACATCCGGGACAGGGACTTACAATGAGCAGTTCTTC. The chain is built from TRBV4-3 and TRBJ2-1; 9 bases match TRBD1. Germline trimming cut 5 bases from V and 4 bases from J; bases unmatched to any gene: 9. Germline CDR1 reads LGHNA; CDR2 reads YSLEER. The CDR3 loop spans 16 amino acids.